This TCR beta chain is drawn from a study of long-term antiretroviral therapy in people with HIV. Findings and limits, study-wide: Repertoire dominance by clones expanded before ART was seen at all time points.

Germline V lookup: CDR1 GTSNPN, CDR2 SVGIG (reference sequence). The CDR3 has 13 residues. The ends lost 2 bases at V and 4 bases at J; junction bases unmatched: 3. Of note for this clone: Its antigen is currently unknown.

Sequencing relied on immunoSEQ assay v3.0, run at survey level. The repertoire was sequenced with immunoSEQ multiplex PCR; TCRdb's copy has only in-frame clones and lacks some. Found here are 8,500 to 9,500 clones, 70% to 80% of them singletons; the top ten hold approximately 15%. The material sequenced was unsorted PBMCs, taken 0.4 years before starting antiretroviral therapy. This sequence originates from a man younger than 40 with HIV. V gene TRBV30 combines with J gene TRBJ2-7; 9 bases are shared with TRBD2. The CDR3 region has the DNA TGTGCCTGGAGTCCCCTAGCGGGGTACGAGCAGTACTTC. Amino acids: CAWSPLAGYEQYF.